These T cell receptor beta chains were read from a single sample in a study of cytomegalovirus exposure and HLA in healthy donors. Method: immunoSEQ multiplex PCR; TCRdb's copy keeps in-frame clones and lacks some. The sample holds about 110,000 clones, 76% seen once. Sequencing was carried out using PBMCs. The receptors derive from a woman in her 50s in good health and CMV-seropositive. Each CDR3 is given with its conserved first and last residue. Each record gives: J gene, D gene, V gene, CDR3 length, clone size, CDR3 protein, CDR3 DNA. D genes are given only for firm matches. Size is stated for part of the rows, as once, few or many counts, or as a class when the clone is expanded.

TRBJ1-2 TRBD1 TRBV2 14 - CASKGTEDSYGYTF TGTGCCAGCAAAGGGACAGAGGACAGCTATGGCTACACCTTC
TRBJ2-3 TRBD1 TRBV7-2 15 - CASTTQGQGGDTQYF TGTGCCAGCACCACCCAGGGACAGGGTGGAGATACGCAGTATTTT
TRBJ2-1 - TRBV28 15 once CASTPGQVTGNEQFF TGTGCCAGCACCCCAGGGCAGGTTACCGGTAATGAGCAGTTCTTC
TRBJ2-7 - TRBV7-2 13 - CASTPSGSYEQYF TGTGCCAGCACCCCGAGCGGATCCTACGAGCAGTACTTC
TRBJ2-5 - TRBV5-1 15 - CASSLGGTSQETQYF TGCGCCAGCAGCTTGGGCGGTACGAGCCAAGAGACCCAGTACTTC
TRBJ2-5 TRBD2 TRBV7-9 15 - CASSLLAGGEETQYF TGTGCCAGCAGCCTACTAGCGGGGGGGGAAGAGACCCAGTACTTC
TRBJ2-6 - TRBV5-4 17 few CASSLGLPGAGANVLTF TGTGCCAGCAGCTTGGGGTTACCCGGAGCTGGGGCCAACGTCCTGACTTTC
TRBJ2-7 - TRBV4-1 15 few CASSASVVISYEQYF TGCGCCAGCAGCGCCTCGGTCGTGATTTCCTACGAGCAGTACTTC
TRBJ2-3 - TRBV5-4 13 - CASSDRYQDTQYF TGTGCCAGCAGCGACAGGTACCAAGATACGCAGTATTTT
TRBJ1-1 - TRBV10-3 13 - CAISESTNTEAFF TGTGCCATCAGTGAGTCGACAAACACTGAAGCTTTCTTT
TRBJ2-2 TRBD2 TRBV5-4 16 - CASSLVGGVNAGELFF TGTGCCAGCAGCTTGGTGGGGGGGGTAAATGCCGGGGAGCTGTTTTTT
TRBJ1-1 - TRBV12-5 13 - CASVRDGYTEAFF TGTGCTAGTGTGCGGGATGGGTACACTGAAGCTTTCTTT
TRBJ1-1 - TRBV12-2 17 - CASRLPPLSYMNTEAFF TGTGCAAGTCGCTTACCACCCCTGTCTTACATGAACACTGAAGCTTTCTTT
TRBJ2-1 TRBD2 TRBV9 17 - CASSVDEAGGSYNEQFF TGTGCCAGCAGCGTAGACGAAGCGGGGGGGTCCTACAATGAGCAGTTCTTC
TRBJ2-5 - TRBV29-1 13 once CSVLVGVAETQYF TGCAGCGTTTTGGTGGGAGTTGCAGAGACCCAGTACTTC
TRBJ1-1 - TRBV18 15 - CASSPLAGEATEAFF TGTGCCAGCTCCCCCTTGGCAGGGGAAGCGACTGAAGCTTTCTTT
TRBJ1-2 - TRBV25-1 13 - CASSESHRAGYTF TGTGCCAGCAGTGAATCCCACAGGGCGGGCTACACCTTC
TRBJ1-1 - TRBV6-5 13 - CASSSTTRGEAFF TGTGCCAGCAGTTCCACAACACGGGGTGAAGCTTTCTTT
TRBJ2-1 TRBD2 TRBV18 19 once CASSPPPYLAGGPLNEQFF TGTGCCAGCTCACCTCCCCCCTATTTAGCGGGGGGGCCGTTGAATGAGCAGTTCTTC
TRBJ1-4 - TRBV4-3 13 few CASSPGAEKKLFF TGCGCCAGCAGCCCAGGGGCCGAGAAAAAACTGTTTTTT
TRBJ2-3 TRBD2 TRBV7-7 16 - CASSLGAAGERDTQYF TGTGCCAGCAGCTTAGGAGCTGCGGGGGAGAGAGATACGCAGTATTTT
TRBJ2-7 TRBD1 TRBV6-1 14 - CASSAGGYGYEQYF TGTGCCAGCAGTGCAGGGGGCTATGGATACGAGCAGTACTTC
TRBJ2-5 - TRBV5-8 13 - CASSFQIQETQYF TGTGCCAGCAGCTTCCAAATCCAAGAGACCCAGTACTTC
TRBJ1-6 - TRBV9 15 - CASSPTGSYNSPLHF TGTGCCAGCAGCCCGACCGGGTCTTATAATTCACCCCTCCACTTT
TRBJ2-5 TRBD2 TRBV5-4 15 - CASSPLAGEGETQYF TGTGCCAGCAGCCCCTTAGCGGGAGAGGGAGAGACCCAGTACTTC
TRBJ1-1 TRBD1 TRBV6-5 15 - CASRVTGTGALGAFF TGTGCCAGCAGAGTGACCGGGACAGGGGCTCTGGGAGCTTTCTTT
TRBJ2-7 - TRBV7-8 14 - CASSPRGGSYEQYF TGTGCCAGCAGCCCAAGGGGGGGTTCCTACGAGCAGTACTTC
TRBJ2-3 - TRBV6-5 15 - CASSYSGHQTDTQYF TGTGCCAGCAGTTACTCGGGACACCAGACAGATACGCAGTATTTT
TRBJ2-3 - TRBV14 11 - CASSQGPTQYF TGTGCCAGCAGCCAAGGTCCAACGCAGTATTTT
TRBJ1-5 TRBD1 TRBV7-9 15 - CASSYQGAGNQPQHF TGTGCCAGCAGCTACCAGGGGGCCGGCAATCAGCCCCAGCATTTT
TRBJ1-4 - TRBV7-8 14 - CASSFDFSSEKLFF TGTGCCAGCAGCTTTGACTTTTCTTCTGAAAAACTGTTTTTT
TRBJ1-5 - TRBV7-3 16 - CASRRKIGGGNQPQHF TGTGCCAGCAGAAGAAAGATCGGGGGAGGCAATCAGCCCCAGCATTTT
TRBJ2-3 TRBD1 TRBV19 15 - CASSIGAGGADTQYF TGTGCCAGTAGTATTGGGGCAGGGGGCGCCGATACGCAGTATTTT
TRBJ2-3 TRBD1 TRBV5-6 16 - CASSLVVTGGTDTQYF TGTGCCAGCAGCTTGGTAGTGACAGGGGGCACAGATACGCAGTATTTT
TRBJ1-5 TRBD1 TRBV19 17 - CASSRDRGLHSNQPQHF TGTGCCAGTAGCCGGGACAGGGGCCTCCATAGCAATCAGCCCCAGCATTTT
TRBJ1-1 TRBD1 TRBV6-1 13 - CASSDRGLDEAFF TGTGCCAGCAGTGACAGGGGGCTTGATGAAGCTTTCTTT
TRBJ1-3 - TRBV9 13 once CASSVDTGNTIYF TGTGCCAGCAGCGTAGACACTGGAAACACCATATATTTT
TRBJ2-7 - TRBV21-1 13 - CASKLAEDYEQYF TGTGCCAGCAAACTGGCCGAGGACTATGAGCAGTACTTC
TRBJ2-7 TRBD2 TRBV5-4 14 - CASSILGGKFKQYF TGTGCCAGCAGCATACTCGGGGGGAAATTTAAGCAGTACTTC
TRBJ2-1 - TRBV5-4 14 - CASSLDGGHNEQFF TGTGCCAGCAGCTTGGATGGTGGCCACAATGAGCAGTTCTTC
TRBJ2-6 - TRBV5-4 14 - CASSLDRGANVLTF TGTGCCAGCAGCTTGGATCGTGGGGCCAACGTCCTGACTTTC
TRBJ2-7 - TRBV29-1 13 - CSVKISNSYEQYF TGCAGCGTTAAGATTTCTAACTCCTACGAGCAGTACTTC
TRBJ1-3 TRBD1 TRBV7-2 17 - CASSFETGRLSGNTIYF TGTGCCAGCAGCTTCGAGACAGGGAGACTTTCTGGAAACACCATATATTTT
TRBJ2-1 - TRBV7-9 13 - CASSLRGVDEQFF TGTGCCAGCAGCTTGCGAGGTGTTGATGAGCAGTTCTTC
TRBJ2-6 - TRBV27 15 - CASTRSWSGANGLTF TGTGCCAGCACCCGGTCGTGGTCTGGGGCCAACGGCCTGACTTTC
TRBJ2-7 - TRBV6-6 14 - CASSQQDPPDEQYF TGTGCCAGCAGTCAACAGGACCCGCCGGACGAGCAGTACTTC
TRBJ1-5 - TRBV6-1 10 - CASSEPPQHF TGTGCCAGCAGTGAACCCCCTCAGCATTTT